A selection of T cell receptor beta chains follows, all from one sample in a study of graft-versus-host responses after intestinal transplantation. Assay: immunoSEQ multiplex PCR; the TCRdb copy retains only in-frame clones and omits some. The sample consists of tens of thousands of clones, roughly 94% of them appearing once. Sequencing was performed on PBMCs, taken 156 days after intestinal transplant. The receptor set was obtained from a human patient who received an intestinal transplant, so some T cells may come from the graft donor. The CDR3 runs from the conserved cysteine through the conserved F or W. D genes are given only for firm matches. Some rows mark clone size as missing; the rest say once, few, many or name a class of expanded clone.

D gene: TRBD1; clone size: .; V gene: TRBV27; J gene: TRBJ1-5; CDR3 protein: CASSPGTGPYSNQPQHF; CDR3 DNA: TGTGCCAGCAGTCCCGGGACAGGGCCTTATAGCAATCAGCCCCAGCATTTT
D gene: .; clone size: .; V gene: TRBV6-6; J gene: TRBJ1-2; CDR3 protein: CASSPRQNYGYTF; CDR3 DNA: TGTGCCAGCAGCCCCCGACAGAACTATGGCTACACCTTC
D gene: .; clone size: .; V gene: TRBV15; J gene: TRBJ2-1; CDR3 protein: CATSRAGEQFF; CDR3 DNA: TGTGCCACCAGCAGAGCTGGTGAGCAGTTCTTC
D gene: .; clone size: .; V gene: TRBV5-1; J gene: TRBJ2-1; CDR3 protein: CASSLNSNEQFF; CDR3 DNA: TGCGCCAGCAGCTTAAATTCCAATGAGCAGTTCTTC
D gene: TRBD2; clone size: .; V gene: TRBV7-2; J gene: TRBJ2-7; CDR3 protein: CASSGTSRSYEQYF; CDR3 DNA: TGTGCCAGCAGCGGGACTAGCAGGTCCTACGAGCAGTACTTC
D gene: .; clone size: .; V gene: TRBV19; J gene: TRBJ1-3; CDR3 protein: CASSMGVQTGNTIYF; CDR3 DNA: TGTGCCAGTAGTATGGGGGTACAAACTGGAAACACCATATATTTT
D gene: .; clone size: .; V gene: TRBV18; J gene: TRBJ1-2; CDR3 protein: CASSPPGRINYGYTF; CDR3 DNA: TGTGCCAGCTCACCACCAGGAAGAATTAACTATGGCTACACCTTC
D gene: .; clone size: .; V gene: TRBV7-2; J gene: TRBJ1-5; CDR3 protein: CASSGTRNQPQHF; CDR3 DNA: TGTGCCAGCAGCGGGACCCGCAATCAGCCCCAGCATTTT
D gene: .; clone size: .; V gene: TRBV7-9; J gene: TRBJ1-2; CDR3 protein: CASISQGDYTF; CDR3 DNA: TGTGCCAGCATCTCCCAGGGTGACTACACCTTC
D gene: TRBD1; clone size: .; V gene: TRBV4-1; J gene: TRBJ1-6; CDR3 protein: CASSQGQGNSPLHF; CDR3 DNA: TGCGCCAGCAGCCAGGGACAGGGAAACTCACCCCTCCACTTT
D gene: .; clone size: .; V gene: TRBV29-1; J gene: TRBJ1-1; CDR3 protein: CSVGGGVPVDEAFF; CDR3 DNA: TGCAGCGTTGGGGGAGGGGTACCGGTTGATGAAGCTTTCTTT
D gene: TRBD2; clone size: .; V gene: TRBV19; J gene: TRBJ2-7; CDR3 protein: CASSQSSGYEQYF; CDR3 DNA: TGTGCCAGTAGTCAATCTAGCGGGTACGAGCAGTACTTC
D gene: TRBD1; clone size: .; V gene: TRBV27; J gene: TRBJ1-5; CDR3 protein: CASSGTGGHQPQHF; CDR3 DNA: TGTGCCAGCAGCGGGACAGGGGGGCATCAGCCCCAGCATTTT
D gene: .; clone size: .; V gene: TRBV6-5; J gene: TRBJ1-6; CDR3 protein: CASSYEGSINSPLHF; CDR3 DNA: TGTGCCAGCAGTTACGAGGGGTCGATTAATTCACCCCTCCACTTT
D gene: TRBD2; clone size: .; V gene: TRBV5-6; J gene: TRBJ2-1; CDR3 protein: CASSLGLANNEQFF; CDR3 DNA: TGTGCCAGCAGCTTGGGACTAGCGAACAATGAGCAGTTCTTC
D gene: .; clone size: .; V gene: TRBV29-1; J gene: TRBJ2-2; CDR3 protein: CSVRELNGELFF; CDR3 DNA: TGCAGCGTCAGGGAGTTGAACGGGGAGCTGTTTTTT
D gene: .; clone size: few; V gene: TRBV2; J gene: TRBJ2-6; CDR3 protein: CASRRFPLSGANVLTF; CDR3 DNA: TGTGCCAGCAGGAGGTTCCCTCTCTCTGGGGCCAACGTCCTGACTTTC
D gene: .; clone size: .; V gene: TRBV13; J gene: TRBJ1-1; CDR3 protein: CASSLGPGANTEAFF; CDR3 DNA: TGTGCCAGCAGCTTAGGTCCCGGGGCGAACACTGAAGCTTTCTTT
D gene: .; clone size: .; V gene: TRBV30; J gene: TRBJ1-1; CDR3 protein: CASPPDPTGTEAFF; CDR3 DNA: TGTGCCTCCCCCCCAGATCCTACGGGGACTGAAGCTTTCTTT
D gene: TRBD1; clone size: .; V gene: TRBV4-3; J gene: TRBJ2-2; CDR3 protein: CASSQGTGNTGELFF; CDR3 DNA: TGCGCCAGCAGCCAGGGGACAGGCAACACCGGGGAGCTGTTTTTT
D gene: .; clone size: .; V gene: TRBV11-2; J gene: TRBJ2-7; CDR3 protein: CASSYGYEQYF; CDR3 DNA: TGTGCCAGCAGCTATGGGTACGAGCAGTACTTC
D gene: TRBD2; clone size: .; V gene: TRBV9; J gene: TRBJ2-3; CDR3 protein: CASSDSGHTDTQYF; CDR3 DNA: TGTGCCAGCAGCGATAGCGGGCACACAGATACGCAGTATTTT
D gene: .; clone size: .; V gene: TRBV18; J gene: TRBJ1-1; CDR3 protein: CASSPGYGAGSSTEAFF; CDR3 DNA: TGTGCCAGCTCACCGGGTTATGGGGCTGGGAGTAGCACTGAAGCTTTCTTT
D gene: .; clone size: .; V gene: TRBV7-9; J gene: TRBJ2-5; CDR3 protein: CASSLAFGETQYF; CDR3 DNA: TGTGCCAGCAGCTTAGCGTTCGGGGAGACCCAGTACTTC
D gene: .; clone size: .; V gene: TRBV4-3; J gene: TRBJ2-6; CDR3 protein: CASSQDRSSGANVLTF; CDR3 DNA: TGCGCCAGCAGCCAAGATAGAAGTTCCGGGGCCAACGTCCTGACTTTC
D gene: TRBD1; clone size: .; V gene: TRBV19; J gene: TRBJ2-3; CDR3 protein: CASSIPGQPQTDTQYF; CDR3 DNA: TGTGCCAGTAGTATCCCGGGACAGCCTCAAACAGATACGCAGTATTTT
D gene: .; clone size: .; V gene: TRBV27; J gene: TRBJ2-7; CDR3 protein: CASSGGLASYEQYF; CDR3 DNA: TGTGCCAGCAGTGGGGGACTGGCCTCCTACGAGCAGTACTTC
D gene: .; clone size: .; V gene: TRBV30; J gene: TRBJ1-5; CDR3 protein: CAWSEGGGQPQHF; CDR3 DNA: TGTGCCTGGAGTGAGGGGGGTGGTCAGCCCCAGCATTTT
D gene: TRBD1; clone size: .; V gene: TRBV7-8; J gene: TRBJ1-2; CDR3 protein: CASSPDRGSYGYTF; CDR3 DNA: TGTGCCAGCAGCCCCGACAGGGGATCCTATGGCTACACCTTC
D gene: .; clone size: .; V gene: TRBV4-3; J gene: TRBJ1-2; CDR3 protein: CASSPKVVYGDGYGYTF; CDR3 DNA: TGCGCCAGCAGCCCCAAGGTGGTGTATGGAGATGGGTATGGCTACACCTTC